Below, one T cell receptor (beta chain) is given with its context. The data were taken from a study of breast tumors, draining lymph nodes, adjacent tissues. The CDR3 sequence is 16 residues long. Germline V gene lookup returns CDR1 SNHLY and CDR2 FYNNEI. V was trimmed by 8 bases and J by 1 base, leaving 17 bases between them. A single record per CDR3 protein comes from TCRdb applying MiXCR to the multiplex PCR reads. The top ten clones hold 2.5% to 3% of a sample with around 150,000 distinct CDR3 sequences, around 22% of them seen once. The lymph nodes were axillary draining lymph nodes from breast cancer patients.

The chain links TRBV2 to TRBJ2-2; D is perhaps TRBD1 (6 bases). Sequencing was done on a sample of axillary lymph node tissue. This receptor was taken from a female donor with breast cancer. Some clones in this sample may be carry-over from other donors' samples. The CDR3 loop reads CASLSRDRRNTGELFF. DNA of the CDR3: TGTGCCAGCCTTTCCCGCGACAGGAGGAACACCGGGGAGCTGTTTTTT. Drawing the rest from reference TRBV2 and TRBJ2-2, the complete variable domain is EPEVTQTPSHQVTQMGQEVILRCVPISNHLYFYWYRQILGQKVEFLVSFYNNEISEKSEIFDDQFSVERPDGSNFTLKIRSTKLEDSAMYFCASLSRDRRNTGELFFGEGSRLTVL.